This TCR beta chain was captured in a study of regulatory T cells in long-lasting Graves disease (dated by TCRdb to the early 2020s). Regarding the study in general: Persistent Graves' disease was defined as persistently positive TSH receptor autoantibodies together with antithyroid drug treatment for over 5 years. TCR sequencing covered some 13 persistent and roughly 20 newly diagnosed Graves' disease patients, 33 samples in total. The study took place in China and was registered as a clinical trial. This study used TCR sequencing and RNA sequencing of peripheral blood to compare persistent Graves' disease patients against newly diagnosed Graves' disease patients. Persistent Graves' disease patients in the clinical cohort had taken antithyroid drugs for approximately ten years on average. Findings and caveats that apply to the study as a whole: Because the primary lesion, thyroid tissue, could not be accessed, the study looked at peripheral blood alone. Lower TCR Shannon entropy and fewer highly expanded clones were observed in persistent Graves' disease patients than in newly diagnosed patients, which suggested clonal expansion. The small sample size was acknowledged by the authors as a limitation that may reduce accuracy. Only the TCR beta chain was sequenced and analyzed. A larger number of public clonotypes was shared among persistent patients (approximately 2,500) than among newly diagnosed patients (roughly 1,000). Persistent disease showed preferential use of TRBV28, TRBJ1-2 and TRBJ2-5, whereas newly diagnosed disease favored TRBV20-1 and TRBJ2-1.

The CDR3 has 16 amino acids, counting the end cysteine and phenylalanine. Only the CDR3 DNA stays, 48 bases, in frame from base 1. At the junction V is shortened by 4 bases and J by 4 bases, with 20 bases in between. CDR1 and CDR2 are drawn from the germline V gene (reference sequence): LGHDT, YNNKEL. The time point label corresponds to: persistent/refractory GD, antithyroid drugs over 5 years with positive TRAb. RNA was extracted from PBMCs in TRIzol for both TCR sequencing and RNA sequencing. The diagnosis of Graves' disease followed American Thyroid Association guidelines. The patients came from an endocrinology department in Xi'an, China. From each patient, around 9 milliliters of peripheral blood was collected into an EDTA anticoagulant tube. Ficoll Paque Plus density gradient separation was used to isolate PBMCs, and no further T cell sorting was performed. An Agilent 2100 Bioanalyzer and agarose gel were used to check RNA quality, while a NanoDrop 2000 measured RNA concentration.

Receptor amplification or capture employed multiplex PCR. Sequencing instrument: Illumina HiSeq 4000. iRepertoire HTBI primers and Arm-PCR amplification of CDR3 regions were used to construct TCR beta libraries. Before sequencing, the PCR products went through gel purification. As for the authors' bioinformatics: Gene usage analysis of CDR3 amino acid clonotypes used the roughly 60 TRBV and more than 13 TRBJ segments found across samples. COPE and FqMerger were used to merge the filtered high-quality paired reads into contigs. BLAST was used to align contigs to IMGT TRBV, TRBD and TRBJ reference genes, with CDR3 defined following IMGT. Any clonotype with a frequency above 0.1% was classified as a highly expanded clone. Shannon entropy was used to measure repertoire diversity, and the Gini coefficient was used to measure V-J evenness. A clonotype found in more than one individual was treated as public. TCRdb ran its own pipeline on the public reads, namely fastp trimming at Q25 and MiXCR clone calling, and kept in-frame beta chains. Identical CDR3 protein sequences are pooled into one entry, listed with their most common genes and DNA. For this entry, the V and J calls and clone size follow TCRdb and not the study's own pipeline. This sample is represented by approximately 380,000 distinct CDR3 sequences; around 21% of them were singletons. About 20% of the sample is taken by the ten largest.

On this clonotype itself: Its antigen is unknown. No quality values exist for individual bases; no much larger clone is one base distant.

The sequencing here drew on peripheral blood mononuclear cells (PBMCs), taken when the disease was refractory, from a patient treated with antithyroid drugs. The source is a female donor with Graves disease. The rearranged chain carries TRBV3-1 and TRBJ2-7, and TRBD2 may be the D gene, going by 5 matching bases. The encoded CDR3 is CASSRLPEVAWYEQYF. Here is the DNA: TGTGCCAGCAGCCGTTTACCGGAGGTTGCGTGGTACGAGCAGTACTTC.